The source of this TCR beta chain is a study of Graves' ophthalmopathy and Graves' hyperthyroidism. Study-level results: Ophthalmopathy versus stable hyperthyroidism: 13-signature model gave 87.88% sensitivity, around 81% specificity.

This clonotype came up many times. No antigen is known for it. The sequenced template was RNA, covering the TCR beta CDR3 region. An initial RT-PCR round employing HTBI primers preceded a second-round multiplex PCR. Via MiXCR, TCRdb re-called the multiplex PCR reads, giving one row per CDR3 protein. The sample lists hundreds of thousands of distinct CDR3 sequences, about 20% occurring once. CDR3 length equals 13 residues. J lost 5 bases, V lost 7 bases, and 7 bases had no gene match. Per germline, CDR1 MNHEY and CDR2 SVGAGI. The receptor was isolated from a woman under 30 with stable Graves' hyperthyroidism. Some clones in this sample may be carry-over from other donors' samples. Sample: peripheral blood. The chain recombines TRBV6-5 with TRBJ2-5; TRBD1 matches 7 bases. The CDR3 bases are TGTGCCAGCACCACAGGGGATGGGGAGACCCAGTACTTC. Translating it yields CASTTGDGETQYF.